Included here is one T cell receptor beta chain sequence, with context. This sample is part of a study of blood T cell repertoires in COVID-19. Study-wide background: Spain, Italy and the United States supplied samples that represented acute and convalescent COVID-19. Sources were T cells, B-cell-depleted T cells, or PBMCs; the material itself was cDNA or gDNA.

Methods used by the authors: Amplification of reference gene primers provided the estimated nucleated cell counts. Libraries were prepared by immunoSEQ multiplex PCR; TCRdb keeps only in-frame clonotypes and omits some of them. V and J calls and clone size are those listed in that table; D and trimming were worked out from the DNA. The sample includes 200,000 to 250,000 clones, around nine tenths of them seen just once. Germline CDR1 reads MGHRA; CDR2 reads YSYEKL. J was trimmed by 10 bases and V by 1 base; bases with no gene match: 12. The CDR3 contains 17 residues. The sample was peripheral blood. The TCR was taken from a man in his forties or fifties with COVID-19, enrolled during active disease. The chain employs TRBV4-1 and TRBJ1-6; the match to TRBD1 covers 8 bases. The CDR3 protein is CASSQATRTGFRSPLHF. CDR3 sequence (DNA): TGCGCCAGCAGCCAAGCCACCCGGACAGGGTTTCGCTCACCCCTCCACTTT.